The T cell receptor beta chain under discussion was sequenced for a study of PD-L1 blockade in urothelial cancer. This clone was seen only a few times. Its cognate antigen is unknown. Described time point: peripheral blood 6 weeks after treatment start. Points from the study as a whole: Having blood TCR clonality under the median before treatment predicted better survival.

The CDR3 extends over 16 amino acids. Trimming took 1 base from V and 2 from J; bases not matched to a gene: 6. Per germline, CDR1 SGHTA and CDR2 FQGTGA. Produced via immunoSEQ multiplex PCR; TCRdb's table is partial and in-frame only. The sample has around 110,000 clones; roughly 91% are singletons. This clonotype was sampled from a man in his 60s with urothelial cancer. The sequences come from PBMCs, collected around atezolizumab (anti-PD-L1) treatment. J is TRBJ2-3 and V is TRBV7-3; 7 nucleotides match TRBD1. Here the CDR3 DNA reads TGTGCCAGCAGCTTAAGTGGCAGGGGGAACACAGATACGCAGTATTTT. Its translation is CASSLSGRGNTDTQYF.